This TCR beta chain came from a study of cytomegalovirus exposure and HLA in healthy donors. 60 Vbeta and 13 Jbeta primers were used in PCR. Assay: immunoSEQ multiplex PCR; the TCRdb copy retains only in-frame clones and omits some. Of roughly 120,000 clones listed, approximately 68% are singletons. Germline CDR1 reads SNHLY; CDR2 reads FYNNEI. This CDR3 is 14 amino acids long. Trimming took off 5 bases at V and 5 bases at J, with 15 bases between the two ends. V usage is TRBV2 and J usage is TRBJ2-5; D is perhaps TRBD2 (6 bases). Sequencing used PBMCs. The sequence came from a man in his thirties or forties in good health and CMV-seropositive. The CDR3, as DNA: TGTGCCAGCAGTCCCTACGTCGGAGGGGAGACCCAGTACTTC. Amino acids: CASSPYVGGETQYF.